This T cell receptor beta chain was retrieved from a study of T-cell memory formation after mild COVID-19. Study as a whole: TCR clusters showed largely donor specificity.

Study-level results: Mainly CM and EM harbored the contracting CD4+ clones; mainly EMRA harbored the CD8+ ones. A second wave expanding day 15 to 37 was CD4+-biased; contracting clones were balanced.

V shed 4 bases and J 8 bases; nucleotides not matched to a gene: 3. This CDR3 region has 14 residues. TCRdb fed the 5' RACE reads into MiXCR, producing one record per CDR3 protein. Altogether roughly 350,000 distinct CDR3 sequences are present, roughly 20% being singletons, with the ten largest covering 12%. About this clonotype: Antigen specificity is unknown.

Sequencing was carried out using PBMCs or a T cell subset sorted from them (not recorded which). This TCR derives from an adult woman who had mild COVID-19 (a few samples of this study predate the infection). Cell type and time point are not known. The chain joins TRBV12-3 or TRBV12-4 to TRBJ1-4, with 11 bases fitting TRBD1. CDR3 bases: TGTGCCAGCAGTTCCGGGACAGGGGGAGAAAAACTGTTTTTT. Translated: CASSSGTGGEKLFF.